What follows are 6 T cell receptor beta chains derived from one specimen sequenced in a study of response to subunit inactivated influenza vaccine. TCRdb fed the RT-PCR reads into MiXCR, producing one record per CDR3 protein. The table includes roughly 170,000 distinct CDR3 sequences, about 9% detected once. This sample comprised non-naive T cells sorted from PBMCs, obtained on the day of vaccination. All receptors derive from a man aged 50 to 60 who received an inactivated influenza vaccine.

This clonotype occurred many times. This chain links TRBV7-2 with TRBJ2-2, with 11 positions matching TRBD2. V was clipped by 4 bases and J by 4 bases; unmatched bases: 8. The length of the CDR3 is 17 residues. The germline V gene has CDR1 SGHTA and CDR2 FQGNSA. In DNA, the CDR3 is TGTGCCAGCAGCTCTCCACTTAGCGGGGGGGCCACCGGGGAGCTGTTTTTT. Protein product: CASSSPLSGGATGELFF.

The V call is TRBV7-8, the J call TRBJ1-1; D is uncertain. Trimming pared 3 bases from V and 6 bases from J, leaving 14 bases between. This CDR3 contains 14 residues. Germline-derived CDR1 and CDR2 are SGHVS and FQNEAQ. CDR3 residues: CASSFGQILAEAFF. In DNA form, the CDR3 reads TGTGCCAGCAGCTTTGGGCAAATTTTAGCTGAAGCTTTCTTT.

This clonotype appeared many times. The chain combines TRBV7-2 with TRBJ1-4, with 7 positions matching TRBD1. The ends lost 5 bases at V and 8 bases at J; junction bases unmatched: 8. Germline CDR1 and CDR2: SGHTA and FQGNSA. This CDR3 has 14 amino acids. This CDR3 reads CASSPTGIGEKLFF. CDR3 DNA sequence: TGTGCCAGCAGCCCGACAGGGATTGGCGAAAAACTGTTTTTT. The complete variable domain, with remaining parts taken from reference TRBV7-2 and TRBJ1-4, reads GAGVSQSPSNKVTEKGKDVELRCDPISGHTALYWYRQSLGQGLEFLIYFQGNSAPDKSGLPSDRFSAERTGGSVSTLTIQRTQQEDSAVYLCASSPTGIGEKLFFGSGTQLSVL.

This clonotype was seen more than once but under ten times. The V and J genes are TRBV10-1 and TRBJ2-2; TRBD2 might be the D (7 bases). Trimming took 6 bases from V and 4 from J, leaving 15 bases between them. Per the germline V gene, CDR1 is WNHNN and CDR2 is SYGVQD (reference sequence). The CDR3 sequence is 15 residues long. DNA of the CDR3: TGCGCCAGCAGCGACCCGGGGGGCGGCACCGGGGAGCTGTTTTTT. Translated, it gives CASSDPGGGTGELFF.

This clonotype was detected many times. The rearrangement uses TRBV5-6 and TRBJ2-1; the D call may be TRBD1 or TRBD2 (5 bases each). Germline loops: CDR1 SGHDT, CDR2 YYEEEE. Trimming shortened V by 0 bases and J by 6 bases, and 13 bases separated the two germline ends. The CDR3 sequence is 15 residues long. CDR3 sequence reads: CASSLAGDLGNEQFF. The DNA of the CDR3 is TGTGCCAGCAGCTTGGCCGGGGACCTGGGCAATGAGCAGTTCTTC.

This clonotype occurred many times. This chain links TRBV5-1 with TRBJ2-2; TRBD1 matches at 10 bases. Germline assignment: CDR1 SGHRS and CDR2 YFSETQ. The V segment lost 0 bases and the J segment 1 base; nucleotides outside the gene matches: 3. CDR3 length equals 17 residues. CDR3 in amino acids: CASSLAGTGVNTGELFF. The CDR3 DNA reads as TGCGCCAGCAGCTTGGCCGGGACAGGGGTGAACACCGGGGAGCTGTTTTTT.